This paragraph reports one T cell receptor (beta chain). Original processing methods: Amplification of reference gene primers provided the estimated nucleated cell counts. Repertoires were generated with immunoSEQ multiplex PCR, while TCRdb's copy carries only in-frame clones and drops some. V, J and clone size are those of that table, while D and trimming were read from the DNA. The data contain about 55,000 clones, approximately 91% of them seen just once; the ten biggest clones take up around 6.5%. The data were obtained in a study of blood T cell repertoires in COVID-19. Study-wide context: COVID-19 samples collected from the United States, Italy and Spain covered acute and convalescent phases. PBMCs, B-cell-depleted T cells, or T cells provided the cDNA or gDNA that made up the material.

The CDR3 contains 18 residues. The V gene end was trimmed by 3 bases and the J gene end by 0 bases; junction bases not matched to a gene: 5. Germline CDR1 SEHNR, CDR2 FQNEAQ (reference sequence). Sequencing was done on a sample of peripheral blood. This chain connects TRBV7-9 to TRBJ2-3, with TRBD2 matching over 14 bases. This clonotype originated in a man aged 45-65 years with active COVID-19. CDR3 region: CASSLGLAGARSTDTQYF. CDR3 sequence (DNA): TGTGCCAGCAGCTTGGGACTAGCGGGGGCCCGAAGCACAGATACGCAGTATTTT.